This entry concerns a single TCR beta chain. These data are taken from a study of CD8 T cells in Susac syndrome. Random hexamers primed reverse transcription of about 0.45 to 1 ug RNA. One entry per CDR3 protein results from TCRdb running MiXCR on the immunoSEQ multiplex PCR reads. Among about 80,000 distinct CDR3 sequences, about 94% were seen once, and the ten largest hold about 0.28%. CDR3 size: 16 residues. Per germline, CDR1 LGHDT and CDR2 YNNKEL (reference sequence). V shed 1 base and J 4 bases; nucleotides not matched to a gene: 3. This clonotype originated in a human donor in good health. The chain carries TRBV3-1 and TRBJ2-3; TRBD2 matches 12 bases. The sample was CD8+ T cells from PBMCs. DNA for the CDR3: TGTGCCAGCAGCCAAGGACTAGCGGGAGCCCCAGATACGCAGTATTTT. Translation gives CASSQGLAGAPDTQYF.